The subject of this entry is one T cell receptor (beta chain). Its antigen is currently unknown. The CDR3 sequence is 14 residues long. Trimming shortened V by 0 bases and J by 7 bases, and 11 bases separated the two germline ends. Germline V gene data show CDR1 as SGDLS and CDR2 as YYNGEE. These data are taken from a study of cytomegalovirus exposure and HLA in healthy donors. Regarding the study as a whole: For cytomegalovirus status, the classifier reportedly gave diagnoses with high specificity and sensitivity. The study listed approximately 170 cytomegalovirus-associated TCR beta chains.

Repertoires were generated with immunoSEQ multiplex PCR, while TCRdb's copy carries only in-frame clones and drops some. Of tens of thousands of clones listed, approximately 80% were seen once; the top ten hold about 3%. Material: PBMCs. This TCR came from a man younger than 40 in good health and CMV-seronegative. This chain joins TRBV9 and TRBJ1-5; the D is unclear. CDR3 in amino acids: CASSVDGRAQPQHF. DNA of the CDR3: TGTGCCAGCAGCGTAGATGGGAGGGCGCAGCCCCAGCATTTT.